Detailed here is one T cell receptor (beta chain). The data were produced by immunoSEQ multiplex PCR, yet TCRdb's version contains in-frame clones alone and is incomplete. The sample consists of tens of thousands of clones, over 75% of them appearing once. The ends were cut back, 8 bases at V and 4 bases at J, with 15 bases in the middle. Germline V lookup: CDR1 MNHNY, CDR2 SVGAGI (reference sequence). This CDR3 has 14 amino acids. The entry originates in a study of blood T cell repertoires in COVID-19. At the level of the study: In each case, the material was cDNA or gDNA derived from T cells, B-cell-depleted T cells, or PBMCs.

This receptor was identified in a woman aged 55-69 years with acute or convalescent COVID-19. This chain connects TRBV6-6 to TRBJ1-5, with D possibly TRBD1 on 5 matching bases. Sequenced input: peripheral blood. This chain's CDR3 is CASGGGKANQPQHF. The CDR3 DNA sequence: TGTGCCAGCGGGGGGGGGAAGGCTAATCAGCCCCAGCATTTT.